One sample yielded the 16 T cell receptor beta chains listed below, sequenced in a study of CD8+ T cells in alopecia areata. TCR sequencing used cDNA made by reverse transcription of extracted RNA. TCRdb's table, derived via immunoSEQ multiplex PCR, lists solely in-frame clones and lacks some. The sample holds approximately 29,000 clones; approximately 80% are singletons and the top ten take under 20%. Sequencing input: NKG2D-low CD8+ T cells sorted from blood. These receptors were obtained from a human donor with alopecia areata.

This sequence joins TRBV6-5 and TRBJ2-1; 11 nucleotides match TRBD2. V was pared by 5 bases and J by 9 bases, with 9 bases of the junction left unmatched. The germline gives CDR1 MNHEY, CDR2 SVGAGI. The CDR3 has 15 residues. The CDR3 sequence: CASSDLAGGPFEQFF. The CDR3, as DNA: TGTGCCAGCAGTGACTTAGCGGGAGGGCCGTTTGAGCAGTTCTTC.

This clone was found a few times. The chain uses TRBV7-9 and TRBJ2-6, with D perhaps assigned TRBD1 or TRBD2 (5 bases each). Germline CDR1 reads SEHNR; CDR2 reads FQNEAQ (reference sequence). There are 16 residues in the CDR3. Trimming removed 1 base from V and 3 bases from J, with 10 bases in between. The CDR3: CASSLGGAHGANVLTF. The DNA of the CDR3 is TGTGCCAGCAGCTTAGGAGGGGCGCATGGGGCCAACGTCCTGACTTTC.

The chain joins TRBV2 to TRBJ2-5; 8 nucleotides agree with TRBD2. The trim removed 7 bases at V and 0 bases at J, leaving 7 bases unmatched. Germline CDR1 and CDR2: SNHLY and FYNNEI. The CDR3 sequence is 15 residues long. The CDR3 nucleotides are TGTGCCAGCAAGAGGGCTAGCGGGCACCAAGAGACCCAGTACTTC. Translating gives CASKRASGHQETQYF.

The chain has TRBV29-1 and TRBJ2-5; 9 bases map to TRBD2. The CDR3 runs to 15 residues. Germline trimming cut 2 bases from V and 4 bases from J; bases unmatched to any gene: 8. CDR1 SQVTM and CDR2 ANQGSEA come from the germline V gene. Written as DNA, the CDR3 is TGCAGCGTTGAAACCACGCGGGGGGGCCTAGAGACCCAGTACTTC. Translating gives CSVETTRGGLETQYF. Together with reference TRBV29-1 and TRBJ2-5, the CDR3 gives the full variable domain: SAVISQKPSRDICQRGTSLTIQCQVDSQVTMMFWYRQQPGQSLTLIATANQGSEATYESGFVIDKFPISRPNLTFSTLTVSNMSPEDSSIYLCSVETTRGGLETQYFGPGTRLLVL.

V usage is TRBV15 and J usage is TRBJ2-7; TRBD1 might be the D (5 bases). The CDR3 has 12 amino acids. The ends were cut back, 6 bases at V and 6 bases at J, with 12 bases in the middle. The V gene's germline CDR1 is LNHNV and CDR2 YYDKDF (reference sequence). In DNA form, the CDR3 reads TGTGCCACCAGTAAAGGGGCGGCCGAGCAGTACTTC. Its translation is CATSKGAAEQYF. The full variable domain, completed using reference TRBV15 and TRBJ2-7, is DAMVIQNPRYQVTQFGKPVTLSCSQTLNHNVMYWYQQKSSQAPKLLFHYYDKDFNNEADTPDNFQSRRPNTSFCFLDIRSPGLGDTAMYLCATSKGAAEQYFGPGTRLTVT.

This clone appeared a few times. The rearrangement links TRBV29-1 to TRBJ1-2, with D perhaps matching TRBD1 (6 bases). Germline assignment: CDR1 SQVTM and CDR2 ANQGSEA. There are 14 residues in the CDR3. V was pared by 0 bases and J by 4 bases, with 12 bases between. CDR3 nucleotide sequence: TGCAGCGTTGAAGAGGCACAGGGCGCCTATGGCTACACCTTC. It yields the protein CSVEEAQGAYGYTF.

This clone has only a few counts. This chain links TRBV7-9 with TRBJ1-1; 8 positions match TRBD1. The CDR3 consists of 16 residues. The V segment lost 4 bases and the J segment 0 bases; nucleotides outside the gene matches: 7. Per the germline V gene, CDR1 is SEHNR and CDR2 is FQNEAQ (reference sequence). CDR3 bases: TGTGCCAGCAGCTCATTCGACAGGGGACTGAACACTGAAGCTTTCTTT. It encodes CASSSFDRGLNTEAFF.

This clone is medium-sized. The V and J genes are TRBV6-4 and TRBJ2-1; no definite D call. Germline CDR1 reads MRHNA; CDR2 reads SNTAGT. Trimming took 0 bases from V and 5 from J, leaving 8 bases between them. This CDR3 is built from 14 residues. The CDR3 nucleotides read TGTGCCAGCAGTGACTCGACCGATCACAATGAGCAGTTCTTC. As protein: CASSDSTDHNEQFF.

This chain joins TRBV2 and TRBJ1-6; the match to TRBD1 covers 7 bases. Germline assignment: CDR1 SNHLY and CDR2 FYNNEI. With V trimmed by 2 bases and J by 9 bases, 7 bases remained unmatched. The length of the CDR3 is 15 residues. CDR3 sequence reads: CASSEWKGDSSPLHF. CDR3 nucleotides: TGTGCCAGCAGTGAATGGAAGGGGGACAGTTCACCCCTCCACTTT.

V is TRBV9 and J is TRBJ2-5; TRBD1 is a possible D gene (5 bases). The V end lost 5 bases, the J end lost 4 bases, and 12 bases lay between the germline ends. This CDR3 has 13 residues. From germline, CDR1 is SGDLS and CDR2 YYNGEE. In DNA, the CDR3 is TGTGCCAGCAGGGGGCAACTCTCAGAGACCCAGTACTTC. Amino acid sequence: CASRGQLSETQYF.

This chain connects TRBV6-6 to TRBJ1-4; D possibly corresponds to TRBD1 (6 bases). V was trimmed by 8 bases and J by 6 bases, leaving 10 bases between them. Germline CDR1 and CDR2: MNHNY and SVGAGI (reference sequence). This CDR3 is built from 12 residues. CDR3 protein: CASQGGDEKLFF. DNA for the CDR3: TGTGCCAGCCAAGGGGGAGATGAAAAACTGTTTTTT.

The chain recombines TRBV6-4 with TRBJ2-3, with TRBD2 as a possible D gene (6 bases). The germline V gene has CDR1 MRHNA and CDR2 SNTAGT. The V end was cut by 4 bases, the J end by 0 bases, with 11 bases between. The CDR3 length is 15 residues. The CDR3 loop reads CASSASVQSTDTQYF. The DNA for the CDR3 is TGTGCCAGCAGTGCTAGCGTCCAGAGCACAGATACGCAGTATTTT.

The rearrangement joins TRBV20-1 to TRBJ2-7; D is uncertain. This CDR3 contains 9 residues. Germline CDR1 is DFQATT and CDR2 is SNEGSKA (reference sequence). The CDR3 coding sequence is TGCAGAGTAGGTTACGAGCAGTACTTC. This codes for CRVGYEQYF.

The rearrangement uses TRBV27 and TRBJ2-7; 8 bases align to TRBD1. The germline V gene encodes CDR1 MNHEY and CDR2 SMNVEV (reference sequence). The CDR3 extends over 12 amino acids. V gave up 6 bases and J gave up 4 bases; unmatched junction bases: 2. DNA of the CDR3: TGTGCCAGCAGGGACAGGGCGTACGAGCAGTACTTC. Its translation: CASRDRAYEQYF.

The V and J genes are TRBV7-9 and TRBJ2-7; D gene unclear. V was clipped by 3 bases and J by 4 bases, with 7 bases between them. The germline gives CDR1 SEHNR, CDR2 FQNEAQ (reference sequence). The CDR3 spans 12 residues. CDR3 loop: CASSFGQYEQYF. The CDR3, as DNA: TGTGCCAGCAGCTTCGGTCAGTACGAGCAGTACTTC.

The chain combines TRBV30 with TRBJ2-2; D remains ambiguous. V lost 2 bases, J lost 6 bases, and 10 bases lay in between. The V gene's germline CDR1 is GTSNPN and CDR2 SVGIG (reference sequence). The CDR3 totals 13 residues. The CDR3, as DNA: TGTGCCTGGAGTCCCACAGCGCCCGGGGAGCTGTTTTTT. Residues: CAWSPTAPGELFF.